This T cell receptor beta chain emerged from a study of cytomegalovirus exposure and HLA in healthy donors. Both 60 Vbeta primers and 13 Jbeta primers went into the PCR. TCRdb keeps only in-frame clones here, not all; method: immunoSEQ multiplex PCR. The sample shows about 120,000 clones, roughly 78% of them seen only once. The CDR3 is made up of 13 amino acids. In germline, CDR1 is LNHNV, CDR2 YYDKDF (reference sequence). Trimming pared 5 bases from V and 4 bases from J, leaving 11 bases between. For this clone: Its antigen is not identified.

Regarding the study as a whole: Likely technical artifact: a cluster of highly shared sequence variants.

The sample consisted of PBMCs. The sequence was obtained from a young man in good health and CMV-seropositive. The rearrangement uses TRBV15 and TRBJ1-1; no firm D call. The CDR3 region is CATSPQVGTEAFF. The CDR3 nucleotides are TGTGCCACCAGCCCCCAGGTGGGCACTGAAGCTTTCTTT.